The rows below give T cell receptor beta chains drawn from one sample of a study of shared clonotypes between healthy human individuals. Sequenced by immunoSEQ multiplex PCR; TCRdb stores in-frame clones only, minus some. The sample yields more than 150,000 clones, approximately 60% seen once. Sample: memory CD4+ T cells sorted from blood. These receptors were obtained from a man aged 30-40 years in good health. Each CDR3 is given without its conserved first and last residue. A D gene is named only where the DNA matches it firmly.

v_call: TRBV7-2; j_call: TRBJ1-2; d_call: NA; cdr3_aa: ASSQAGAGKYGYT
v_call: TRBV11-1; j_call: TRBJ2-2; d_call: NA; cdr3_aa: ASSERMGGELF
v_call: TRBV5-4; j_call: TRBJ2-7; d_call: NA; cdr3_aa: ASSSTGPSYEQY
v_call: TRBV5-1; j_call: TRBJ2-1; d_call: TRBD1; cdr3_aa: ASSPGQGYNEQF
v_call: TRBV18; j_call: TRBJ2-2; d_call: NA; cdr3_aa: ASSPPLGTPNTGELF
v_call: TRBV19; j_call: TRBJ2-1; d_call: TRBD2; cdr3_aa: ASSVSGSGLYNEQF
v_call: TRBV10-3; j_call: TRBJ2-1; d_call: TRBD1; cdr3_aa: ARYWTGDFMRPHNEQF
v_call: TRBV6-5; j_call: TRBJ2-1; d_call: NA; cdr3_aa: ASSYSKWGGNEQF
v_call: TRBV7-2; j_call: TRBJ1-1; d_call: TRBD1; cdr3_aa: ASNRDRENTEAF
v_call: TRBV5-1; j_call: TRBJ2-7; d_call: NA; cdr3_aa: ASSDLGPSWVGSYEQY
v_call: TRBV28; j_call: TRBJ1-5; d_call: TRBD1; cdr3_aa: ASSLTGAVQPQH
v_call: TRBV28; j_call: TRBJ1-1; d_call: TRBD1; cdr3_aa: ASSLGQGIGEAF
v_call: TRBV6-6; j_call: TRBJ2-1; d_call: TRBD2; cdr3_aa: ASNRGLAGVMDEQF